This TCR beta chain came from a study of patients and donors after allogeneic stem cell transplantation. Each CDR3 protein is one row after TCRdb ran MiXCR on the RT-PCR reads. Among 80,000 to 90,000 distinct CDR3 sequences listed, under 50% were seen once. The CDR3 sequence is 14 residues long. Germline CDR1 is ENHRY and CDR2 is SYGVKD. V was trimmed by 4 bases and J by 2 bases, leaving 11 bases between them. The chain has TRBV10-3 and TRBJ1-2, with D perhaps matching TRBD1 (5 bases). This clonotype was sampled from a human donor who was either an allogeneic HSCT recipient or a stem cell or donor lymphocyte infusion donor (not recorded which). It is not recorded whose cells these are; they may come from a transplant donor. Sequencing was carried out using blood, either unsorted or a sorted T cell fraction (not recorded which). DNA for the CDR3: TGTGCCATCAGTGTAGGCAGGGTGAACTATGGCTACACCTTC. This codes for CAISVGRVNYGYTF.